This T cell receptor beta chain was sequenced for a study of cytomegalovirus exposure and HLA in healthy donors. About the study: Earlier work reported approximately 110 million unique TCR beta sequences from about 180 million T cells. Study-level results: Analysis performed later found 16,951 TCR beta sequences associated with HLA alleles at 0.05 false discovery rate. TCR beta chain V- and J-gene trimming was linked, in a later analysis, to a missense variant in DCLRE1C. Earlier analysis found most TCR beta V segments productive about 90% or about 30% of the time.

Use of 60 Vbeta and 13 Jbeta primers characterized the PCR. The assay was immunoSEQ multiplex PCR, and TCRdb's table has in-frame clones only and misses some. This sample has fewer than 200,000 clones, with less than 90% found just once. V gave up 5 bases and J gave up 7 bases, with 18 bases separating them. The CDR3 totals 14 residues. Germline V CDR1 and CDR2: SEHNR, FQNEAQ (reference sequence). As regards this clone: Antigen: not known.

The receptor was isolated from a man aged 30-40 years in good health and CMV-seronegative. The genes are TRBV7-9 and TRBJ2-7, with D perhaps matching TRBD1 (6 bases). Sequenced: PBMCs. The CDR3 loop reads CASSLFTGTGEQYF. CDR3 DNA: TGTGCCAGCAGCCTATTCACAGGGACGGGGGAGCAGTACTTC.